The 5 T cell receptor beta chains given below trace back to one sample, sequenced in a study of shared clonotypes between healthy human individuals. Assay: immunoSEQ multiplex PCR; the TCRdb copy retains only in-frame clones and omits some. Among around 2.5 million clones listed, 80% to 95% were seen once. The sample comprised naive CD4+ T cells from PBMCs. The subset: CD45RA+ positively selected. The receptors originated from a young man in good health. Some clones in this sample may be carry-over from other donors' samples.

Remarks on this clone: A junction end diverges from the germline sequence, so it may reflect a read error. The V call is TRBV6-4, the J call TRBJ2-7, with 11 positions matching TRBD2. Looked up from germline, CDR1 is MRHNA and CDR2 is SNTAGT. The CDR3 extends over 15 amino acids. CDR3 amino acids: CASSQPGLAGYVQYF. The CDR3 coding sequence is TGTGCCAGCAGCCAACCTGGACTAGCGGGCTACGTGCAGTACTTC.

Note on this clone: The same CDR3 arises from other DNA sequences in this sample as well. The V gene is TRBV18, the J gene TRBJ2-1; 11 nucleotides match TRBD2. Germline V CDR1 and CDR2: KGHSH, LQKENI. The CDR3 runs 15 residues. After removal of 3 bases from V and 3 bases from J, the junction contained 1 base not matched to a gene. The CDR3 sequence is CASSPGLADYNEQFF. As DNA, the CDR3 is TGTGCCAGCTCACCGGGACTAGCGGACTACAATGAGCAGTTCTTC.

The chain couples TRBV7-2 to TRBJ1-2; D is ambiguous. Trimming took off 4 bases at V and 5 bases at J, with 8 bases between the two ends. Per germline, CDR1 SGHTA and CDR2 FQGNSA. The CDR3 covers 12 residues. This chain's CDR3 is CASSSIRYGYTF. The CDR3 DNA is TGTGCCAGCAGCTCCATTCGATATGGCTACACCTTC.

The chain carries TRBV19 and TRBJ1-1; D not resolved. The CDR3 covers 11 residues. V was pared by 7 bases and J by 3 bases, with 6 bases between. CDR1 LNHDA and CDR2 SQIVND come from the germline V gene (reference sequence). CDR3 bases: TGTGCCAGTAACGGGGACACTGAAGCTTTCTTT. Protein product: CASNGDTEAFF.

The chain recombines TRBV6-5 with TRBJ2-5; no firm D call. The CDR3 covers 16 residues. Germline V gives CDR1 MNHEY, CDR2 SVGAGI. Trimming stripped 0 bases from V and 5 bases from J, with 16 bases between. This CDR3 reads CASSYSILSGPETQYF. The CDR3 DNA is TGTGCCAGCAGTTACTCGATACTGTCCGGCCCCGAGACCCAGTACTTC.